This TCR beta chain was captured in a study of T cells in Graves' hyperthyroidism and ophthalmopathy. This clonotype was detected many times. The antigen remains unidentified. TCR beta CDR3 sequences were amplified from RNA transcripts. The primer set for the first-round RT-PCR of the TCR CDR3 was HTBI. TCRdb used MiXCR to reprocess the multiplex PCR reads, holding one entry per CDR3 protein. The sample records about 420,000 distinct CDR3 sequences, 15% to 18% being singletons. Study observations and caveats: Before onset, by a median of approximately 6.8 months, the model predicted ophthalmopathy. In blood, most of the thyroid clonotypes expanded above 0.001 were also present.

Uncontrolled infection, other autoimmune disease, pregnancy or lactation barred patients from enrollment. The PBMCs were sourced from fresh peripheral blood (10 ml). The sequence was obtained from a woman between 18 and 30 years old with Graves' hyperthyroidism. The sample comprised blood.

CDR3 protein: CAWDTGTTNTEAFF. The CDR3 DNA is TGTGCCTGGGATACCGGGACTACGAACACTGAAGCTTTCTTT. The chain recombines TRBV30 with TRBJ1-1; tentatively, D is TRBD1 (5 bases). Trimming left V 5 bases short and J 1 base short, with 14 bases between. In germline, CDR1 is GTSNPN, CDR2 SVGIG (reference sequence). The length of the CDR3 is 14 residues.